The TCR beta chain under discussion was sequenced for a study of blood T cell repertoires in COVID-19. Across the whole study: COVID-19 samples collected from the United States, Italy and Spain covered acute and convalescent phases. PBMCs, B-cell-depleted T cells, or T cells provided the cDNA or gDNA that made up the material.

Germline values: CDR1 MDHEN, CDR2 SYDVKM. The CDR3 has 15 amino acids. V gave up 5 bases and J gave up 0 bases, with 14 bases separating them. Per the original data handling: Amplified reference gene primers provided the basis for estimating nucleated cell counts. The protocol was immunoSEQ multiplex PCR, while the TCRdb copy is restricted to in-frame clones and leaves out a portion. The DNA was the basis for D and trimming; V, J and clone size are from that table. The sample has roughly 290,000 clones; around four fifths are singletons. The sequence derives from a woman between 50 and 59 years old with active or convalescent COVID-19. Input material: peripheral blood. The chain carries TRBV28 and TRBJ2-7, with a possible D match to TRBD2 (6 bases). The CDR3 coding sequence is TGTGCCAGCAGTGGGACTGGCCGCTCCTCCTACGAGCAGTACTTC. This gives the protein CASSGTGRSSYEQYF.